The present entry profiles one T cell receptor (beta chain) with its context. What it binds is not known. The identical CDR3 is also encoded by other nucleotide sequences in the sample. These data originate in a study of radiotherapy plus CTLA-4 blockade in lung cancer. Looking at the study overall: Objective responses arose in approximately 17% of patients, and 31% experienced disease control.

The CDR3 runs to 13 residues. Per the germline V gene, CDR1 is GTSNPN and CDR2 is SVGIG (reference sequence). Trimming removed 1 base from V and 9 bases from J, with 13 bases in between. Findings of the study overall: Reports state that early shifts in blood T cell clones, with interferon-beta, best predicted response. After radiotherapy and ipilimumab, tumor-derived clones expanded in peripheral blood.

Each patient with chemo-refractory metastatic non-small-cell lung cancer was treated with focal radiation plus CTLA-4 blockade using ipilimumab. The repertoire was sequenced with immunoSEQ multiplex PCR; TCRdb's copy has only in-frame clones and lacks some. The table shows about 90,000 clones, with about four fifths occurring only once. The source of this sequence is a human donor with non-small cell lung cancer that progressed on radiotherapy plus ipilimumab. The chain joins TRBV30 to TRBJ2-1, with D perhaps matching TRBD1 or TRBD2 (5 bases each). The input for sequencing was peripheral blood, taken from a patient treated with radiotherapy plus ipilimumab. CDR3 loop: CAWSGGPGSEQFF. The CDR3 DNA is TGTGCCTGGAGTGGGGGACCAGGGAGTGAGCAGTTCTTC.